Listed below are T cell receptor beta chains from one sample, sequenced in a study of control samples from healthy donors and cancer patients. Using immunoSEQ multiplex PCR, the repertoire was profiled, and TCRdb retains in-frame clones only, with some absent. This table holds about 140,000 clones, under 95% found once. The sequenced sample consisted of blood. All receptors come from a young man in good health. CDR3s include the opening cysteine and the closing phenylalanine or tryptophan. Each record gives: D gene, V gene, J gene, clone size, CDR3 DNA, CDR3 protein. A D gene is named only where the DNA matches it firmly. Clone size, where shown, is once, few, many, or a class for clones that have expanded.

>NA|TRBV6-2/TRBV6-3|TRBJ1-6|NA
TGTGCCAGCAGTTACGGGGGTTCACCCCTCCACTTT
CASSYGGSPLHF
>NA|TRBV19|TRBJ1-4|NA
TGTGCCAGTAGTATTATCGAGGGTCGCGCTGGTGAAAAACTGTTTTTT
CASSIIEGRAGEKLFF
>TRBD2|TRBV4-3|TRBJ2-7|few
TGCGCCAGCAGCCAAGATTCGACTAGCGGGGGGTACGAGCAGTACTTC
CASSQDSTSGGYEQYF
>TRBD2|TRBV4-3|TRBJ2-7|NA
TGCGCCAGCAGCCGAACGACTAGCCGCTCCTACGAGCAGTACTTC
CASSRTTSRSYEQYF
>NA|TRBV6-5|TRBJ1-1|NA
TGTGCCAGCAGTTACTCGGAGGGGAACACTGAAGCTTTCTTT
CASSYSEGNTEAFF
>NA|TRBV29-1|TRBJ1-1|NA
TGCAGCGCACAGACAGCGAACACTGAAGCTTTCTTT
CSAQTANTEAFF
>NA|TRBV5-1|TRBJ1-3|NA
TGCGCCAGCATTGGGGAGAGAAACACCATATATTTT
CASIGERNTIYF
>NA|TRBV21-1|TRBJ2-2|NA
TGTGCCAGCATCCACTTGGAGGAGACCGGGGAGCTGTTTTTT
CASIHLEETGELFF
>NA|TRBV6-2/TRBV6-3|TRBJ2-7|once
TGTGCCAGCAGTTCCGTCAGGGGTGCCTACGAGCAGTACTTC
CASSSVRGAYEQYF
>TRBD2|TRBV2|TRBJ2-7|NA
TGTGCCAGCAGGGATACGGCTAGCGGACTCTACGAGCAGTACTTC
CASRDTASGLYEQYF
>NA|TRBV12-3/TRBV12-4|TRBJ2-7|NA
TGTGCCAGCAGTTTGCGGCAGGGCTACGAGCAGTACTTC
CASSLRQGYEQYF
>NA|TRBV7-9|TRBJ2-7|NA
TGTGCCAGCAGCGAGACCGGGACCCCAGTAGACGAGCAGTACTTC
CASSETGTPVDEQYF
>NA|TRBV6-2/TRBV6-3|TRBJ1-4|NA
TGTGCCAGCAGTTTGGACAGTCAGGATGAAAAACTGTTTTTT
CASSLDSQDEKLFF
>NA|TRBV5-6|TRBJ1-5|NA
TGTGCCAGCAGCCCGCAAGCGGCAGCTAGCAATCAGCCCCAGCATTTT
CASSPQAAASNQPQHF
>TRBD1|TRBV19|TRBJ2-6|NA
TGTGCCAGTAGTATCGGTACAGGGGAGACGGGGGCCAACGTCCTGACTTTC
CASSIGTGETGANVLTF
>NA|TRBV6-6|TRBJ2-1|NA
TGTGCCAGCAGTCAGGGTTACAATGAGCAGTTCTTC
CASSQGYNEQFF
>NA|TRBV7-3|TRBJ2-6|NA
TGTGCCAGCAGCTTCTCCGGGGGCTCTGGGGCCAACGTCCTGACTTTC
CASSFSGGSGANVLTF
>NA|TRBV19|TRBJ2-7|NA
TGTGCCAGTAGTATAGAAGGGGACAACTCCTACGAGCAGTACTTC
CASSIEGDNSYEQYF
>NA|TRBV6-2/TRBV6-3|TRBJ2-7|NA
TGTGCCAGCAGTTCCCGACAGGAGGGCACCTACGAGCAGTACTTC
CASSSRQEGTYEQYF
>NA|TRBV29-1|TRBJ1-4|NA
TGCAGCGTTTCTGTCCTTGGGTCGCCAACTAATGAAAAACTGTTTTTT
CSVSVLGSPTNEKLFF
>NA|TRBV18|TRBJ2-5|NA
TGTGCCAGCTCACCATCCCCGGGACTTCAAGAGACCCAGTACTTC
CASSPSPGLQETQYF
>TRBD1|TRBV6-2/TRBV6-3|TRBJ2-7|once
TGTGCCAGCAGTTCCCGACAGGGGGTGTACGAGCAGTACTTC
CASSSRQGVYEQYF
>TRBD1|TRBV6-6|TRBJ1-5|NA
TGTGCCAGCAGCGCCGGGGACAGGGGTTGGCAGCCCCAGCATTTT
CASSAGDRGWQPQHF
>NA|TRBV5-1|TRBJ1-1|NA
TGCGCCAGCAGCTTGGAGCCGGACACTGAAGCTTTCTTT
CASSLEPDTEAFF
>NA|TRBV6-6|TRBJ1-2|once
TGTGCCAGCAGTTCTCCCCGGGCCGAAACCAACTATGGCTACACCTTC
CASSSPRAETNYGYTF
>NA|TRBV20-1|TRBJ1-2|NA
TGCAGTGCTAGTGCAATATTTAATGGCTACACCTTC
CSASAIFNGYTF
>TRBD1|TRBV25-1|TRBJ2-2|NA
TGTGCCAGCAGTGGAGGGTGGCAGGGGGCACCCGGGGAGCTGTTTTTT
CASSGGWQGAPGELFF
>NA|TRBV3-1/TRBV3-2|TRBJ1-3|NA
TGTGCCAGCAGCCTTACAGGGCCTGGAAACACCATATATTTT
CASSLTGPGNTIYF
>NA|TRBV6-6|TRBJ1-2|NA
TGTGCCAGCAGTTCCAACACTGGGAGTGGCTATGGCTACACCTTC
CASSSNTGSGYGYTF
>NA|TRBV20-1|TRBJ1-5|NA
TGCAGTGCTAGTTTGGGGGGCTTTCAGCCCCAGCATTTT
CSASLGGFQPQHF
>NA|TRBV18|TRBJ1-6|once
TGTGCCAGCTCACCAGGGAGTACCCCTAATTCACCCCTCCACTTT
CASSPGSTPNSPLHF
>NA|TRBV5-4|TRBJ2-5|NA
TGTGCCAGCAGCCCAGACGCCGGCGGTCCTGGAGAGACCCAGTACTTC
CASSPDAGGPGETQYF
>NA|TRBV6-2/TRBV6-3|TRBJ2-3|NA
TGTGCCAGCAGTTACGGGCATAATAGAGATACGCAGTATTTT
CASSYGHNRDTQYF
>NA|TRBV5-5|TRBJ1-5|few
TGTGCCAGCAGCTTGGCAGGCGGTAGCAATCAGCCCCAGCATTTT
CASSLAGGSNQPQHF
>NA|TRBV6-6|TRBJ1-4|NA
TGTGCCAGCAGTTCAAGATCGAGTCTGGGGAGCGAAAAACTGTTTTTT
CASSSRSSLGSEKLFF
>NA|TRBV6-2/TRBV6-3|TRBJ2-7|NA
TGTGCCAGCAGTTTTAGCTACGAGCAGTACTTC
CASSFSYEQYF
>NA|TRBV18|TRBJ2-5|NA
TGTGCCAGCTCACTCTTAACGCGAGGGGAGACCCAGTACTTC
CASSLLTRGETQYF